This paragraph covers one TCR beta chain sequence. The antigen is undetermined. Clones were sequenced by immunoSEQ multiplex PCR, and TCRdb holds only the in-frame ones, with some missing. The sample contains approximately 16,000 clones, roughly 40% of which appear only once. These data belong to a study of tumor-infiltrating lymphocytes in localized non-small cell lung cancer. Study-level information: From each patient, both tumor and uninvolved lung, non-adjacent to tumor, were sampled. Study-wide points: Higher tumor T cell infiltration than in uninvolved lung was supported by TCRbeta sequencing.

This TCR was recovered from a human donor with non-small cell lung cancer. The material sequenced was lung tumor tissue.

The DNA of the CDR3 is TGTGCCAGCAGTGGGGCCGGGACAGTATCCTACGAGCAGTACTTC. It encodes CASSGAGTVSYEQYF. The genes are TRBV27 and TRBJ2-7, with 7 bases matching TRBD1. J gave up 1 base and V 5 bases, and 8 bases lay outside the gene matches. The CDR3 contains 15 residues. Germline V gene sequence: CDR1 MNHEY, CDR2 SMNVEV (reference sequence).